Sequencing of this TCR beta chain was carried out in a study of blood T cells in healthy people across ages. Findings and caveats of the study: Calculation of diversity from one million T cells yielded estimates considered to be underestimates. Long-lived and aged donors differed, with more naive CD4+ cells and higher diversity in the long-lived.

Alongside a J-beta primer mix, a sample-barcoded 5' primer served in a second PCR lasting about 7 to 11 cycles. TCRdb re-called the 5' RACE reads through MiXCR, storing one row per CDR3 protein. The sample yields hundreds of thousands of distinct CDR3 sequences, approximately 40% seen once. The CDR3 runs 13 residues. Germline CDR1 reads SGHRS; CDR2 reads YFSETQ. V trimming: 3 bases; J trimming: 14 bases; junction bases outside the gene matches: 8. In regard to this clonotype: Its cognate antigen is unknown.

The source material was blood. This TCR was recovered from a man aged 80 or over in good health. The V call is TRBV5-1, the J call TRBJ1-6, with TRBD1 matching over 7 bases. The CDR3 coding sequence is TGCGCCAGCAGCTATGCACAGGGGACCGCCCTCCACTTT. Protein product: CASSYAQGTALHF.